Given below is one T cell receptor beta chain in context. The data stem from a study of Ad26.COV2.S vaccination and SARS-CoV-2 variants. Trimming took 0 bases from V and 4 from J, leaving 10 bases between them. Germline CDR1 SGHRS, CDR2 YFSETQ. The CDR3 runs 14 residues. This table comes from immunoSEQ multiplex PCR, and its TCRdb copy is limited to in-frame clones, with some not included. Found here are 350,000 to 450,000 clones, about 92% of them singletons; the top ten hold 3.9%. The chain links TRBV5-1 to TRBJ1-1; a weak D match, TRBD1 (5 bases). The clonotype originates from a human donor who had recovered from COVID-19. Source: peripheral blood, taken after recovery from COVID-19. The CDR3 nucleotides are TGCGCCAGCAGCTTGGTGGGGGGAGGCACTGAAGCTTTCTTT. It translates to CASSLVGGGTEAFF.